This T cell receptor (beta chain) was sequenced for a study of blood T cell repertoires in COVID-19. Study information: Specimens from acute and convalescent COVID-19 originated in the United States, Italy and Spain. From T cells, B-cell-depleted T cells, or PBMCs came the material, which was cDNA or gDNA.

Original data processing: Reference gene primers were amplified, and this amplification served to estimate nucleated cell counts. The assay was immunoSEQ multiplex PCR, and TCRdb's table has in-frame clones only and misses some. V and J calls and clone size are copied from that table; D and trimming were computed from the DNA. The data contain some 240,000 clones, 75% to 85% of them singletons. The count of this clone is one. The junction shows a germline mismatch at one end, possibly a read error. The CDR3 consists of 11 residues. Germline V CDR1 and CDR2: SGHNT, YYREEE (reference sequence). Sequenced: peripheral blood. This chain joins TRBV5-4 and TRBJ2-1, with TRBD2 matching over 8 bases. The origin of this receptor is a human donor in a cohort sampled during active COVID-19. This CDR3 is CASQRGTSSVF. The CDR3 DNA reads as TGTGCCAGTCAACGAGGGACTAGTAGTGTCTTC.